This entry lists 29 T cell receptor beta chains sequenced from one sample in a study of blood T cells in healthy people across ages. Then a second PCR, running about 6 to 12 cycles, was carried out with a sample-barcoded 5' primer and a J-beta primer mix. TCRdb processed the 5' RACE reads anew with MiXCR; each CDR3 protein has one entry. The table shows about 900,000 distinct CDR3 sequences, with 48% occurring only once. Sequencing used blood. The origin of the receptors is a young man in good health.

This clonotype was counted a single time. The gene calls are TRBV7-2 and TRBJ2-7, with a possible D match to TRBD2 (6 bases). This CDR3 comprises 15 residues. V gave up 6 bases and J gave up 0 bases, with 15 bases separating them. CDR1 is SGHTA, CDR2 FQGNSA, per germline. The CDR3 DNA reads as TGTGCCAGCAGTCACAGTTACGGGGGCTCCTACGAGCAGTACTTC. Its protein is CASSHSYGGSYEQYF.

The chain is built from TRBV24-1 and TRBJ1-2, with D uncertain. Germline values: CDR1 KGHDR, CDR2 SFDVKD. This CDR3 comprises 14 residues. The V and J ends lost 4 bases and 0 bases respectively, with 8 bases between them. DNA of the CDR3: TGTGCCACCAGTGACGACGGATCTAACTATGGCTACACCTTC. This translates into CATSDDGSNYGYTF.

V usage is TRBV5-1 and J usage is TRBJ1-2; D uncertain. Germline V gene lookup returns CDR1 SGHRS and CDR2 YFSETQ. This CDR3 is built from 15 residues. The V end lost 2 bases, the J end lost 1 base, and 12 bases lay between the germline ends. This chain's CDR3 is CASSLRLDVNYGYTF. CDR3 coding DNA: TGCGCCAGCAGCTTACGGCTGGACGTTAACTATGGCTACACCTTC.

V usage is TRBV12-3 or TRBV12-4 and J usage is TRBJ1-2; 12 bases are shared with TRBD1. The CDR3 covers 15 residues. V was clipped by 5 bases and J by 4 bases; unmatched bases: 5. Written as DNA, the CDR3 is TGTGCCAGCAGTCTGGGACAGGGGGCGGCCTATGGCTACACCTTC. Amino acid sequence: CASSLGQGAAYGYTF.

On this clonotype: At one boundary the junction diverges from the germline segment, which might be a read error. The chain carries TRBV7-2 and TRBJ1-2; D not resolved. CDR3 length: 13 amino acids. CDR1 SGHTA and CDR2 FQGNSA come from the germline V gene. This chain's CDR3 is CANSLNSQTGYTF. In DNA, the CDR3 is TGTGCCAACAGCTTGAACAGTCAAACTGGCTACACCTTC.

The chain has TRBV9 and TRBJ2-1; maybe TRBD2 (5 bases). Germline CDR1 and CDR2: SGDLS and YYNGEE. This CDR3 is 14 amino acids long. Trimming removed 4 bases from V and 7 bases from J, with 15 bases in between. The CDR3 DNA is TGTGCCAGCAGCCTTAGCGTGTCCCCAAATGAGCAGTTCTTC. Amino acids: CASSLSVSPNEQFF. The variable domain in full, with the rest retrieved from reference TRBV9 and TRBJ2-1, is DSGVTQTPKHLITATGQRVTLRCSPRSGDLSVYWYQQSLDQGLQFLIQYYNGEERAKGNILERFSAQQFPDLHSELNLSSLELGDSALYFCASSLSVSPNEQFFGPGTRLTVL.

The chain combines TRBV7-2 with TRBJ2-7; D is possibly TRBD1 (5 bases). Germline V gives CDR1 SGHTA, CDR2 FQGNSA. This CDR3 is 14 amino acids long. V lost 4 bases to trimming and J lost 3 bases, with 13 bases between them. The CDR3 nucleotides read TGTGCCAGCAGCTCGCAGACAGAGAACTACGAGCAGTACTTC. Translation gives CASSSQTENYEQYF.

This chain joins TRBV18 and TRBJ1-2, with D possibly being TRBD1 (6 bases). Trimming shortened V by 3 bases and J by 2 bases, and 13 bases separated the two germline ends. Germline CDR1 and CDR2: KGHSH and LQKENI. The CDR3 is 15 residues long. As DNA, the CDR3 is TGTGCCAGCTCACCTAACCGGGACAACAACTATGGCTACACCTTC. Amino acid sequence: CASSPNRDNNYGYTF.

V is TRBV5-4 and J is TRBJ1-2; 9 positions agree with TRBD1. This CDR3 contains 15 residues. The germline V gene has CDR1 SGHNT and CDR2 YYREEE (reference sequence). The J segment lost 4 bases and the V segment lost 4 bases, leaving 8 bases of the junction unmatched. CDR3 loop: CASSPRQGGIYGYTF. The CDR3 DNA follows: TGTGCCAGCAGCCCCCGACAGGGGGGGATCTATGGCTACACCTTC.

This clonotype was seen once. V gene TRBV6-2 or TRBV6-3 combines with J gene TRBJ2-6; D unclear. Trimming left V 4 bases short and J 0 bases short, with 16 bases between. The length of the CDR3 is 18 residues. Germline-derived CDR1 and CDR2 are MNHEY and SVGEGT. The CDR3 DNA sequence: TGTGCCAGCAGTTCCGACCATTACAGCTTCTCTGGGGCCAACGTCCTGACTTTC. Translating it yields CASSSDHYSFSGANVLTF.

Details on this clonotype: A much larger clone differs from this one at a single base, so this may be a read error. The chain couples TRBV5-1 to TRBJ2-3; tentative D call: TRBD2 (5 bases). The germline CDR1 and CDR2 sequences are SGHRS and YFSETQ. CDR3 length: 16 amino acids. The CDR3 sequence is CDSLAGIHTSTDTQYF. The CDR3 region has the DNA TGCGACAGCCTCGCCGGGATTCACACGTCCACAGATACGCAGTATTTT.

This clonotype was observed once. Sequence at one end of the junction differs from germline and may be a read error. The rearrangement joins TRBV20-1 to TRBJ1-3, with D possibly TRBD1 on 5 matching bases. CDR3 length: 16 residues. CDR1 is DFQATT, CDR2 SNEGSKA, per germline (reference sequence). CDR3 sequence reads: CSARDPGAGSGNTVYF. In nucleotides, the CDR3 is TGCAGTGCTAGAGACCCCGGAGCAGGGTCTGGAAACACCGTATATTTT.

The chain has TRBV25-1 and TRBJ1-2; 7 positions agree with TRBD1. This CDR3 has 15 amino acids. Germline trimming cut 1 base from V and 7 bases from J; bases unmatched to any gene: 9. Germline V lookup: CDR1 MGHDK, CDR2 SYGVNS. The CDR3 reads CASSELDRDSGGYTF. The CDR3 DNA reads TGTGCCAGCAGTGAATTAGACAGGGATAGTGGTGGCTACACCTTC.

This clonotype has at least ten counts. The chain couples TRBV27 to TRBJ2-7, with D possibly matching TRBD2 (8 bases). Germline V CDR1 and CDR2: MNHEY, SMNVEV (reference sequence). There are 14 residues in the CDR3. V was trimmed by 6 bases and J by 2 bases, leaving 14 bases between them. CDR3 in DNA: TGTGCCAGCAGCTTAGCGGGGACAGCCTACGAGCAGTACTTC. This codes for CASSLAGTAYEQYF.

This chain uses TRBV7-9 with TRBJ1-5; D unresolved. Germline V gene sequence: CDR1 SEHNR, CDR2 FQNEAQ (reference sequence). This CDR3 has 15 amino acids. Between the trimmed V and J ends, which lost 3 bases and 7 bases, there was a span of 16 bases. CDR3 in amino acids: CASSFLRGRSQPQHF. CDR3 DNA sequence: TGTGCCAGCAGCTTTCTACGGGGTAGGAGCCAGCCCCAGCATTTT.

The rearrangement joins TRBV20-1 to TRBJ1-6, with TRBD1 identical over 9 bases. Germline CDR1 DFQATT, CDR2 SNEGSKA (reference sequence). The trim removed 6 bases at V and 10 bases at J, leaving 10 bases unmatched. The CDR3 is 14 amino acids. CDR3 residues: CSARPGQGYSPLHF. The CDR3 DNA reads TGCAGTGCCAGACCGGGACAGGGCTACTCACCCCTCCACTTT.

The rearrangement links TRBV4-3 to TRBJ2-7; 9 nucleotides line up with TRBD1. The V segment lost 4 bases and the J segment 5 bases; nucleotides outside the gene matches: 6. The germline CDR1 and CDR2 sequences are LGHNA and YSLEER. The CDR3 extends over 14 amino acids. CDR3 amino acids: CASSLDRGVDEQYF. CDR3 nucleotide sequence: TGCGCCAGCAGCCTAGACAGGGGGGTGGACGAGCAGTACTTC.

This rearrangement joins TRBV6-5 to TRBJ2-3; 14 bases are shared with TRBD2. Losses at the gene ends were 2 bases for V and 6 bases for J; bases not matched to a gene: 22. Germline loops: CDR1 MNHEY, CDR2 SVGAGI. This CDR3 spans 22 amino acids. For the CDR3, the DNA is TGTGCCAGCAGTTACCACCTCCAAGGACTAGCGGGGGGATTGCCCCCGCGGGATACGCAGTATTTT. Amino acid sequence: CASSYHLQGLAGGLPPRDTQYF.

The V gene is TRBV12-3 or TRBV12-4, the J gene TRBJ2-7; D perhaps matches TRBD1 (6 bases). This CDR3 comprises 13 residues. Between the trimmed V and J ends, which lost 6 bases and 5 bases, there was a span of 14 bases. CDR3 protein: CASSSDRRDEQYF. The CDR3 region has the DNA TGTGCCAGCAGCTCAGACAGGCGAGACGAGCAGTACTTC.

There are a few counts of this clonotype. V usage is TRBV5-5 and J usage is TRBJ2-1, with D possibly matching TRBD2 (5 bases). The germline CDR1 and CDR2 sequences are SGHKS and YYEKEE (reference sequence). The CDR3 is 14 amino acids. Trimming pared 3 bases from V and 3 bases from J, leaving 10 bases between. The CDR3 bases are TGTGCCAGCAGCTCCTGGGGAGACTACAATGAGCAGTTCTTC. Its translation: CASSSWGDYNEQFF. The variable domain in full, completed from reference TRBV5-5 and TRBJ2-1, reads DAGVTQSPTHLIKTRGQQVTLRCSPISGHKSVSWYQQVLGQGPQFIFQYYEKEERGRGNFPDRFSARQFPNYSSELNVNALLLGDSALYLCASSSWGDYNEQFFGPGTRLTVL.

The rearrangement uses TRBV9 and TRBJ2-3; D may be TRBD2 (5 bases). The CDR3 spans 16 residues. From germline, CDR1 is SGDLS and CDR2 YYNGEE. V lost 4 bases and J 0 bases, leaving 15 bases between the germline ends. Here the CDR3 DNA reads TGTGCCAGCAGCCCCCAAGGAGCGGCGAGCACAGATACGCAGTATTTT. Encoded protein: CASSPQGAASTDTQYF.

The chain employs TRBV20-1 and TRBJ2-7, with TRBD2 matching over 9 bases. The CDR3 spans 16 residues. With V trimmed by 4 bases and J by 6 bases, 16 bases remained unmatched. CDR1 and CDR2 (germline): DFQATT, SNEGSKA (reference sequence). The chain's CDR3 is CSANFRRLAAAAEQYF. The DNA of the CDR3 is TGCAGTGCTAACTTCCGGAGACTAGCGGCGGCCGCCGAGCAGTACTTC.

This sequence joins TRBV12-3 or TRBV12-4 and TRBJ1-2; D is possibly TRBD1 (5 bases). The CDR3 runs to 17 residues. V lost 1 base, J lost 1 base, and 16 bases lay in between. For the CDR3, the DNA is TGTGCCAGCAGTTTAGGGGGGTCGGAATACTTTAACTATGGCTACACCTTC. Encoded protein: CASSLGGSEYFNYGYTF.

There are a few counts of this clonotype. The chain is built from TRBV20-1 and TRBJ2-2, with 9 bases matching TRBD1. The V gene's germline CDR1 is DFQATT and CDR2 SNEGSKA (reference sequence). V trimming: 0 bases; J trimming: 5 bases; junction bases outside the gene matches: 7. The CDR3 length is 16 residues. In nucleotides, the CDR3 is TGCAGTGCTAGAGATGAGGGACAGGGTGAAACCGGGGAGCTGTTTTTT. This sequence encodes CSARDEGQGETGELFF.

This clonotype turned up a few times. The rearrangement uses TRBV6-6 and TRBJ2-1; D could derive from TRBD1 or TRBD2 (7 bases each). Per the germline V gene, CDR1 is MNHNY and CDR2 is SVGAGI (reference sequence). The V end lost 7 bases, the J end lost 4 bases, and 17 bases lay between the germline ends. This CDR3 spans 15 amino acids. The CDR3 bases are TGTGCCAGCATCTCGGGGGGACAGACGTACAATGAGCAGTTCTTC. Translating it yields CASISGGQTYNEQFF.

This clonotype was found a few times. This chain connects TRBV12-3 or TRBV12-4 to TRBJ2-7, with D perhaps matching TRBD1 or TRBD2 (5 bases each). This CDR3 comprises 13 residues. Trimming took 6 bases from V and 3 from J, leaving 12 bases between them. The CDR3 sequence is CASSSGPFYEQYF. The CDR3 nucleotides read TGTGCCAGCAGCTCGGGACCCTTCTACGAGCAGTACTTC.

In this sample, this clonotype turned up a few times. The chain uses TRBV20-1 and TRBJ2-5; TRBD2 aligns across 9 bases. CDR3 length: 14 residues. Germline lookup yields CDR1 DFQATT and CDR2 SNEGSKA (reference sequence). V lost 0 bases, J lost 6 bases, and 5 bases stayed unmatched. The CDR3 DNA is TGCAGTGCTAGAGATCACGCGGGGGGGCAGACCCAGTACTTC. Translation: CSARDHAGGQTQYF.

The chain recombines TRBV5-5 with TRBJ1-1; no reliable D call. This CDR3 region has 14 residues. V lost 6 bases, J lost 3 bases, and 15 bases lay in between. Germline CDR1 is SGHKS and CDR2 is YYEKEE (reference sequence). CDR3 in DNA: TGTGCCAGCACCGTTACCACAAGCGACACTGAAGCTTTCTTT. Translating it yields CASTVTTSDTEAFF.

The genes are TRBV2 and TRBJ1-2; TRBD1 matches 9 bases. The length of the CDR3 is 16 residues. CDR1 SNHLY and CDR2 FYNNEI come from the germline V gene. V was pared by 6 bases and J by 8 bases, with 16 bases of the junction left unmatched. CDR3 sequence: CASRESPNRGREGYTF. As DNA, the CDR3 is TGTGCCAGCAGGGAGAGCCCCAACAGGGGGCGAGAAGGCTACACCTTC.